This T cell receptor (beta chain) was recovered during a study of blood T cell repertoires in COVID-19. At the level of the study: Samples taken during acute and convalescent COVID-19 were collected in the United States, Italy and Spain. T cells, B-cell-depleted T cells, or PBMCs provided the cDNA or gDNA that served as material.

As originally analysed: The assay estimated nucleated cells by amplifying reference gene primers. Sequenced by immunoSEQ multiplex PCR; TCRdb stores in-frame clones only, minus some. The D gene and trimming were derived from the DNA, and the V and J assignments and clone size from that table. Of 250,000 to 350,000 clones listed, 75% to 90% are singletons. CDR1 and CDR2 (germline): SGHDT, YYEEEE. CDR3 length: 15 residues. The V end was cut by 0 bases, the J end by 6 bases, with 15 bases between. What was sequenced was peripheral blood. This chain joins TRBV5-6 and TRBJ1-2, with D tentatively TRBD1 (6 bases). The receptor was derived from a man between 18 and 29 years old with active or convalescent COVID-19. The CDR3 loop is CASSLGRTGRDGYTF. The CDR3, as DNA: TGTGCCAGCAGCTTGGGTCGAACAGGGAGGGATGGCTACACCTTC. Combining the CDR3 with reference TRBV5-6 and TRBJ1-2 gives the whole variable domain DAGVTQSPTHLIKTRGQQVTLRCSPKSGHDTVSWYQQALGQGPQFIFQYYEEEERQRGNFPDRFSGHQFPNYSSELNVNALLLGDSALYLCASSLGRTGRDGYTFGSGTRLTVV.